The 26 T cell receptor beta chains listed next were all sequenced from one sample in a study of OX40 agonist ivuxolimab in advanced cancers. Data came from immunoSEQ multiplex PCR; TCRdb stores just in-frame clones and leaves some out. The sample has tens of thousands of clones, about 76% seen once. The sequenced sample was CD4+ or CD8+ T cells sorted from blood, obtained in a trial of the OX40 agonist ivuxolimab. The receptors derive from an adult with an advanced solid tumor such as melanoma, head and neck, liver or kidney cancer.

As DNA, the CDR3 is TGTGCCAGCAGCGTGGGGACAGGGGACTACGAGCAGTACTTC. This gives the protein CASSVGTGDYEQYF. This chain uses TRBV7-2 with TRBJ2-7; TRBD1 matches at 10 bases. Trimming cost V 5 bases and J 3 bases; bases outside gene matches: 4. Germline CDR1 and CDR2: SGHTA and FQGNSA. This CDR3 contains 14 residues.

This rearrangement joins TRBV6-5 to TRBJ1-3; the match to TRBD1 covers 8 bases. V was clipped by 4 bases and J by 3 bases; unmatched bases: 5. CDR1 and CDR2 (germline): MNHEY, SVGAGI. The CDR3 is 15 amino acids. CDR3: CASSSDRVFGNTIYF. The CDR3 DNA follows: TGTGCCAGCAGTTCGGACAGGGTGTTTGGAAACACCATATATTTT.

J is TRBJ1-5 and V is TRBV6-1; tentative D call: TRBD1 (5 bases). Trimming shortened V by 3 bases and J by 2 bases, and 8 bases separated the two germline ends. The length of the CDR3 is 14 residues. The germline CDR1 and CDR2 sequences are MNHNS and SASEGT. In DNA, the CDR3 is TGTGCCAGCAGTGAGCGGGGGGGCAATCAGCCCCAGCATTTT. This encodes CASSERGGNQPQHF.

The chain links TRBV9 to TRBJ1-3, with 9 bases fitting TRBD1. Looked up from germline, CDR1 is SGDLS and CDR2 is YYNGEE. V shed 0 bases, J shed 4 bases, and the junction held 5 bases outside the gene matches. The CDR3 is 16 residues long. The CDR3 loop reads CASSVDGTGPGNTIYF. For the CDR3, the DNA is TGTGCCAGCAGCGTAGATGGGACAGGGCCAGGAAACACCATATATTTT.

The chain combines TRBV6-1 with TRBJ1-2; tentative D call: TRBD1 (5 bases). V lost 6 bases and J 0 bases, leaving 11 bases between the germline ends. Germline-derived CDR1 and CDR2 are MNHNS and SASEGT. The length of the CDR3 is 14 residues. The CDR3 coding sequence is TGTGCCAGCAGCCTTCAGGGCTCTAACTATGGCTACACCTTC. Its translation: CASSLQGSNYGYTF.

The V call is TRBV19, the J call TRBJ2-3; 9 bases agree with TRBD2. J was trimmed by 4 bases and V by 3 bases; bases with no gene match: 11. Germline CDR1 is LNHDA and CDR2 is SQIVND (reference sequence). CDR3 size: 17 residues. CDR3 sequence reads: CASSMAPSGTAADTQYF. The CDR3 DNA follows: TGTGCCAGTAGTATGGCTCCTAGCGGGACAGCGGCAGATACGCAGTATTTT.

The J gene is TRBJ2-7, the V gene TRBV27, with 7 bases matching TRBD2. This CDR3 comprises 14 residues. V was pared by 5 bases and J by 1 base, with 5 bases of the junction left unmatched. Germline CDR1 and CDR2: MNHEY and SMNVEV (reference sequence). CDR3 in amino acids: CASSLSSGSYEQYF. CDR3 nucleotide sequence: TGTGCCAGCAGTCTCTCTAGCGGATCCTACGAGCAGTACTTC.

This clone has only a few counts. The V and J genes are TRBV18 and TRBJ2-1; D remains unclear. Germline V lookup: CDR1 KGHSH, CDR2 LQKENI. The CDR3 has 15 residues. With 5 bases removed from V and 0 bases from J, the gap between germline ends came to 11 bases. The CDR3 DNA sequence: TGTGCCAGCTCATTTCCGGGTAGCTCCTACAATGAGCAGTTCTTC. It is translated as CASSFPGSSYNEQFF.

The chain recombines TRBV6-5 with TRBJ2-7; 8 bases match TRBD2. V shed 6 bases, J shed 4 bases, and the junction held 8 bases outside the gene matches. The CDR3 sequence is 14 residues long. Germline loops: CDR1 MNHEY, CDR2 SVGAGI. CDR3 sequence reads: CASRAGTRSYEQYF. The CDR3 DNA is TGTGCCAGCAGAGCCGGGACTAGGAGTTACGAGCAGTACTTC.

The chain couples TRBV5-4 to TRBJ2-5; 7 bases fit TRBD1. The germline V gene has CDR1 SGHNT and CDR2 YYREEE (reference sequence). The CDR3 contains 14 residues. Trimming removed 1 base from V and 1 base from J; junction bases left unmatched: 1. The CDR3 protein is CASSLTGVQETQYF. In nucleotides, the CDR3 is TGTGCCAGCAGCTTGACAGGGGTCCAAGAGACCCAGTACTTC.

This clone was detected only a few times. The rearrangement links TRBV6-4 to TRBJ2-1, with 9 bases matching TRBD2. CDR1 is MRHNA, CDR2 SNTAGT, per germline. With 9 bases clipped from V and 9 bases from J, the junction kept 9 bases outside the gene matches. The CDR3 totals 13 residues. The DNA of the CDR3 is TGTGCCAGTGGGGCGGGGGGGCCCACTGAGCAGTTCTTC. Translated: CASGAGGPTEQFF.

The chain uses TRBV7-3 and TRBJ2-3; TRBD1 matches 7 bases. Unmatched junction bases numbered 7, after V lost 2 bases and J lost 5 bases. The V gene's germline CDR1 is SGHTA and CDR2 FQGTGA. The CDR3 has 15 residues. CDR3 residues: CASSLLTGTLDTQYF. The CDR3 DNA follows: TGTGCCAGCAGCTTACTGACAGGGACCTTAGATACGCAGTATTTT.

This chain uses TRBV5-4 with TRBJ2-6, with D perhaps matching TRBD1 (6 bases). The germline CDR1 and CDR2 sequences are SGHNT and YYREEE (reference sequence). Trimming removed 4 bases from V and 4 bases from J, with 15 bases in between. This CDR3 has 16 amino acids. Written as DNA, the CDR3 is TGTGCCAGCAGCCGGGACACCCACAGGGGGGCCAACGTCCTGACTTTC. This translates into CASSRDTHRGANVLTF.

DNA of the CDR3: TGCGCCAGCAGCCAAGATTATGACTCCAGAAGGGGTAATTCACCCCTCCACTTT. This translates into CASSQDYDSRRGNSPLHF. V usage is TRBV4-3 and J usage is TRBJ1-6, with TRBD1 as a possible D gene (5 bases). V was clipped by 0 bases and J by 6 bases, with 18 bases between them. The CDR3 sequence is 18 residues long. Germline V CDR1 and CDR2: LGHNA, YSLEER.

This clone appeared a single time. The chain has TRBV19 and TRBJ1-3; perhaps TRBD1 as D (5 bases). Trimming cost V 7 bases and J 1 base, with 11 bases left between them. This CDR3 comprises 14 residues. Germline CDR1 LNHDA, CDR2 SQIVND (reference sequence). The DNA of the CDR3 is TGTGCCAGTATGATTAAGGGGTCTGGAAACACCATATATTTT. It specifies CASMIKGSGNTIYF.

This clone was counted only a few times. The V and J genes are TRBV7-2 and TRBJ1-1, with D uncertain. This CDR3 spans 14 amino acids. CDR1 SGHTA and CDR2 FQGNSA come from the germline V gene. Trimming removed 0 bases at V and 3 bases at J, with 8 bases between. The DNA of the CDR3 is TGTGCCAGCAGCTTAGCAGTGGGCTACACTGAAGCTTTCTTT. This encodes CASSLAVGYTEAFF.

The V and J genes are TRBV4-3 and TRBJ2-5, with D possibly called TRBD1 or TRBD2 (5 bases each). The germline V gene has CDR1 LGHNA and CDR2 YSLEER. Trimming took off 0 bases at V and 9 bases at J, with 17 bases between the two ends. The CDR3 contains 15 residues. The CDR3 DNA reads TGCGCCAGCAGCCAAGAGGGACGGCATGGATCGTCCCAGTACTTC. Amino acid sequence: CASSQEGRHGSSQYF.

The V gene is TRBV5-1, the J gene TRBJ2-2, with 12 positions matching TRBD2. CDR1 SGHRS and CDR2 YFSETQ come from the germline V gene. The CDR3 runs 16 residues. J lost 3 bases, V lost 4 bases, and 4 bases had no gene match. The CDR3 nucleotides are TGCGCCAGCAGCACAACTAGCGGGGGGTACACCGGGGAGCTGTTTTTT. Translation gives CASSTTSGGYTGELFF.

The chain is built from TRBV19 and TRBJ1-6; D is possibly TRBD1 (5 bases). CDR3 length: 17 residues. The V gene's germline CDR1 is LNHDA and CDR2 SQIVND (reference sequence). The ends were cut back, 4 bases at V and 9 bases at J, with 22 bases in the middle. The CDR3 reads CASSNPSGRLGGSPLHF. CDR3 bases: TGTGCCAGTAGTAACCCGTCGGGACGGCTAGGAGGTTCACCCCTCCACTTT.

This clone was counted only a few times. J is TRBJ2-5 and V is TRBV5-1; perhaps TRBD1 as D (7 bases). Germline CDR1 reads SGHRS; CDR2 reads YFSETQ. This CDR3 contains 14 residues. Trimming removed 2 bases at V and 7 bases at J, with 15 bases between. In nucleotides, the CDR3 is TGCGCCAGCAGCTTTACAGGGGTGGAGGGGACCCAGTACTTC. Translated: CASSFTGVEGTQYF.

V usage is TRBV7-8 and J usage is TRBJ2-1; maybe TRBD2 (6 bases). The germline V and J ends were trimmed by 1 base and 2 bases, with 9 bases remaining between them. The CDR3 runs 15 residues. In germline, CDR1 is SGHVS, CDR2 FQNEAQ. CDR3 sequence reads: CASSLGRTTYNEQFF. CDR3 DNA: TGTGCCAGCAGCTTAGGCAGGACTACCTACAATGAGCAGTTCTTC.

This chain uses TRBV6-1 with TRBJ1-1; TRBD1 is a possible D gene (5 bases). The CDR3 extends over 13 amino acids. Looked up from germline, CDR1 is MNHNS and CDR2 is SASEGT. V was clipped by 4 bases and J by 0 bases, with 6 bases between them. DNA for the CDR3: TGTGCCAGCAGTGTGACAGTGAACACTGAAGCTTTCTTT. This gives the protein CASSVTVNTEAFF.

The chain employs TRBV7-2 and TRBJ1-1; 8 bases match TRBD1. The CDR3 is 13 amino acids. V lost 4 bases to trimming and J lost 6 bases; unmatched junction nucleotides: 4. Looked up from germline, CDR1 is SGHTA and CDR2 is FQGNSA. Written as DNA, the CDR3 is TGTGCCAGCAGCTACCACAGGGGGTCTGAAGCTTTCTTT. It translates to CASSYHRGSEAFF.

With regard to this clone: This specimen includes other DNA sequences encoding the same CDR3. The chain couples TRBV18 to TRBJ1-2, with a tentative D call TRBD1 (5 bases). CDR1 and CDR2 (germline): KGHSH, LQKENI. Trimming left V 1 base short and J 5 bases short, with 5 bases between. The CDR3 has 12 amino acids. In DNA form, the CDR3 reads TGTGCCAGCTCACCACAGGGGTATGGCTACACCTTC. It codes for CASSPQGYGYTF. The complete variable domain, with remaining parts taken from reference TRBV18 and TRBJ1-2, reads NAGVMQNPRHLVRRRGQEARLRCSPMKGHSHVYWYRQLPEEGLKFMVYLQKENIIDESGMPKERFSAEFPKEGPSILRIQQVVRGDSAAYFCASSPQGYGYTFGSGTRLTVV.

The chain carries TRBV15 and TRBJ1-4, with D perhaps matching TRBD1 (5 bases). The V gene lost 0 bases and the J gene lost 7 bases, with 12 bases spanning the gap. The germline V gene encodes CDR1 LNHNV and CDR2 YYDKDF (reference sequence). CDR3 length equals 15 residues. The CDR3 region is CATSRDGGPSEKLFF. The CDR3 DNA follows: TGTGCCACCAGCAGAGATGGGGGTCCGAGTGAAAAACTGTTTTTT.

The chain joins TRBV7-9 to TRBJ2-5, with D tentatively TRBD1 (5 bases). The J call is doubtful: the DNA matches TRBJ2-7 better. The CDR3 is 14 residues long. Per the germline V gene, CDR1 is SEHNR and CDR2 is FQNEAQ (reference sequence). The CDR3 region is CASSSALGVSEQYF. Here the CDR3 DNA reads TGTGCCAGCAGCTCGGCCCTAGGGGTGAGCGAGCAGTACTTC.